This is a list of T cell receptor beta chains from one sample in a study of T cell repertoires in cytomegalovirus infection. TCRdb reanalysed the reads using MiXCR and keeps one entry per CDR3 protein. Of approximately 200,000 distinct CDR3 sequences listed, 28% were seen once; the top ten hold roughly 32%. Sequenced: PBMCs. Receptor source: a human donor in good health (CMV status not recorded). Some clones in this sample may be carry-over from other donors' samples. The CDR3 runs from the conserved cysteine through the conserved F or W. A D gene is named only where the DNA matches it firmly. Size is omitted from some rows. Given values are once, few, many or a class for expanded clones.

j_call v_call clone_size d_call cdr3_aa cdr3_nt
TRBJ2-2 TRBV11-2 few NA CASSSGTPLGGELFF TGTGCCAGCAGCTCCGGGACTCCTCTGGGCGGGGAGCTGTTTTTT
TRBJ2-7 TRBV28 NA NA CASSAAGRAKEQNF TGTGCCAGCAGCGCCGCGGGGCGGGCTAAGGAGCAGAACTTC
TRBJ2-3 TRBV4-3 NA NA CASSQSPHGTDTQYF TGCGCCAGCAGCCAAAGCCCGCATGGCACAGATACGCAGTATTTT
TRBJ2-5 TRBV7-6 many TRBD2 CASSLLAGGEETQYF TGTGCCAGCAGCCTACTAGCGGGGGGGGAAGAGACCCAGTACTTC
TRBJ2-1 TRBV12-5 few NA CASGLVTPEQFF TGTGCTAGTGGTTTGGTAACTCCTGAGCAGTTCTTC
TRBJ2-1 TRBV7-6 NA TRBD2 CASSLLGGGRPNEQFF TGTGCCAGCAGCTTATTAGGCGGGGGGCGGCCCAATGAGCAGTTCTTC
TRBJ1-1 TRBV5-4 NA TRBD1 CASSSPKDRGVNTEAFF TGTGCCAGCAGCTCCCCAAAGGACAGGGGGGTGAACACTGAAGCTTTCTTT
TRBJ2-1 TRBV19 NA TRBD1 CASSTAGTGGRNEQFF TGTGCCAGTAGTACCGCCGGGACAGGGGGCAGGAATGAGCAGTTCTTC
TRBJ1-2 TRBV19 NA NA CASSIPDRAGGYTF TGTGCCAGTAGTATCCCCGACAGAGCGGGGGGCTACACCTTC
TRBJ1-4 TRBV7-2 NA NA CASSLGTEGEKLFF TGTGCCAGCAGCTTAGGGACAGAGGGTGAAAAACTGTTTTTT
TRBJ1-1 TRBV6-4 NA NA CASSETVNTEAFF TGTGCCAGCAGTGAAACAGTGAACACTGAAGCTTTCTTT
TRBJ2-1 TRBV4-3 few NA CASSQGGAYNEQFF TGCGCCAGCAGCCAAGGAGGGGCCTACAATGAGCAGTTCTTC
TRBJ2-7 TRBV10-3 NA TRBD2 CAIRAGVTYEQYF TGTGCCATCAGGGCGGGGGTGACCTACGAGCAGTACTTC
TRBJ1-4 TRBV11-2 many TRBD1 CASSLGSFWDREGEKLFF TGTGCCAGCAGCTTAGGGTCTTTTTGGGACAGGGAAGGAGAAAAACTGTTTTTT
TRBJ2-2 TRBV7-8 few NA CASSLTLAAGELFF TGTGCCAGCAGCTTAACCCTAGCCGCCGGGGAGCTGTTTTTT
TRBJ2-3 TRBV6-5 few NA CASSYTGADTQYF TGTGCCAGCAGTTACACGGGGGCGGATACGCAGTATTTT
TRBJ1-1 TRBV29-1 NA NA CSAFSGDRAFF TGCAGCGCTTTTTCCGGGGATCGGGCTTTCTTT
TRBJ2-1 TRBV19 NA NA CASSIGNYNEQFF TGTGCCAGTAGTATAGGCAACTACAATGAGCAGTTCTTC
TRBJ2-3 TRBV3-1 NA NA CASSQGGTQYF TGTGCCAGCAGCCAAGGAGGGACGCAGTATTTT
TRBJ2-3 TRBV20-1 NA NA CSARDRATDTQYF TGCAGTGCTAGAGATCGGGCCACAGATACGCAGTATTTT
TRBJ1-4 TRBV11-3 few NA CASIHPAGLFF TGTGCCAGCATTCACCCGGCAGGACTGTTTTTT
TRBJ2-1 TRBV10-3 NA NA CAISPVGQSSYNEQFF TGTGCCATCAGCCCGGTGGGCCAGAGCTCCTACAATGAGCAGTTCTTC
TRBJ2-7 TRBV20-1 NA TRBD1 CSATTPQGSPYEQYF TGCAGTGCTACCACTCCACAGGGGTCCCCCTACGAGCAGTACTTC
TRBJ1-2 TRBV6-2/TRBV6-3 NA TRBD1 CATRQGMSGYTF TGTGCCACCCGACAGGGTATGAGTGGCTACACCTTC
TRBJ2-3 TRBV7-8 many NA CASSRRGEADTQYF TGTGCCAGCAGCCGCCGGGGCGAGGCAGATACGCAGTATTTT
TRBJ1-5 TRBV20-1 NA TRBD1 CSALGTGGNQPQHF TGCAGTGCCCTCGGGACAGGGGGCAATCAGCCCCAGCATTTT
TRBJ1-1 TRBV7-2 many NA CASRPTGSTEAFF TGTGCCAGCAGGCCTACAGGGAGCACTGAAGCTTTCTTT
TRBJ1-6 TRBV7-8 few NA CASSLRRSYNSPLHF TGTGCCAGCAGCTTGAGGAGGTCCTATAATTCACCCCTCCACTTT
TRBJ2-7 TRBV4-3 NA NA CASSQGHGRGEQYF TGCGCCAGCAGCCAAGGACACGGCCGGGGTGAGCAGTACTTC
TRBJ2-6 TRBV5-1 NA NA CASSTARKGANVLTF TGCGCCAGCAGCACCGCCCGAAAAGGGGCCAACGTCCTGACTTTC
TRBJ1-5 TRBV7-6 many NA CASSLESISNQPQHF TGTGCCAGCAGCTTAGAATCTATCAGCAATCAGCCCCAGCATTTT
TRBJ2-1 TRBV7-3 few NA CASSGSGGDEQFF TGTGCCAGCAGCGGGTCAGGGGGGGATGAGCAGTTCTTC
TRBJ2-2 TRBV6-5 NA NA CASSYGTSTGELFF TGTGCCAGCAGTTACGGGACTTCCACCGGGGAGCTGTTTTTT
TRBJ2-5 TRBV7-9 many NA CASSLDPGETQYF TGTGCCAGCAGCTTAGATCCGGGGGAGACCCAGTACTTC
TRBJ2-3 TRBV5-5 few NA CASTRASSLGDTQYF TGTGCCAGCACTCGGGCCTCATCCTTGGGAGATACGCAGTATTTT
TRBJ2-7 TRBV20-1 NA NA CSARDVWGSSSYEQYF TGCAGTGCTAGAGATGTTTGGGGATCCAGCTCCTACGAGCAGTACTTC
TRBJ1-1 TRBV19 NA NA CASSRWTVGTEAFF TGTGCCAGTAGTAGGTGGACGGTTGGAACTGAAGCTTTCTTT
TRBJ2-7 TRBV5-8 NA NA CASSSAGGLSYEQYF TGTGCCAGCAGTTCTGCCGGCGGGCTCTCCTACGAGCAGTACTTC
TRBJ2-7 TRBV20-1 NA NA CSARDARGKGYEQYF TGCAGTGCTAGAGATGCCCGGGGTAAAGGCTACGAGCAGTACTTC
TRBJ1-2 TRBV6-6 few NA CASSPAKAGYYGYTF TGTGCCAGCAGCCCCGCAAAGGCAGGATACTATGGCTACACCTTC
TRBJ2-5 TRBV7-2 few TRBD2 CASSIAGTGETQYF TGTGCCAGCAGCATAGCGGGGACCGGGGAGACCCAGTACTTC
TRBJ2-1 TRBV6-5 few TRBD2 CASYSWASGGNRYNEQFF TGTGCCAGCTACAGTTGGGCTAGCGGGGGGAATAGGTACAATGAGCAGTTCTTC
TRBJ2-1 TRBV6-1 many TRBD1 CASSPGTATYNEQFF TGTGCCAGCAGTCCCGGGACAGCGACCTACAATGAGCAGTTCTTC
TRBJ2-7 TRBV7-2 NA NA CASSIRSVGEQYF TGTGCCAGCAGCATCCGGAGTGTTGGCGAGCAGTACTTC
TRBJ1-5 TRBV7-2 NA NA CASSQRGIGQPQHF TGTGCCAGCAGCCAGAGGGGGATCGGCCAGCCCCAGCATTTT
TRBJ2-3 TRBV7-2 many NA CASSSVGGDRSRNTQYF TGTGCCAGCAGCTCGGTGGGGGGGGACAGGTCGAGGAATACGCAGTATTTT
TRBJ2-3 TRBV5-1 few TRBD2 CASSLDRVAGSVRFTDTQYF TGCGCCAGCAGCTTGGATAGGGTAGCGGGCTCGGTTCGGTTCACAGATACGCAGTATTTT
TRBJ1-2 TRBV6-5 NA NA CASSYLQGRINTF TGTGCCAGCAGTTACCTGCAGGGGCGAATTAACACCTTC
TRBJ2-5 TRBV7-2 NA NA CASSPLNQGTQYF TGTGCCAGCAGCCCCCTCAACCAGGGGACCCAGTACTTC
TRBJ1-1 TRBV12-3/TRBV12-4 many TRBD1 CASTPGQVNTEAFF TGTGCCAGCACCCCGGGACAGGTTAACACTGAAGCTTTCTTT
TRBJ2-5 TRBV10-2 NA NA CASSNLGDPARAQYF TGCGCCAGCAGTAACCTGGGAGACCCCGCGCGGGCCCAGTACTTC
TRBJ2-1 TRBV4-1 NA TRBD2 CASSHPTGTRAYNEQFF TGCGCCAGCAGCCACCCGACCGGGACTAGAGCCTACAATGAGCAGTTCTTC
TRBJ2-7 TRBV7-2 NA TRBD2 CASSLREGEQYF TGTGCCAGCAGCTTACGGGAGGGCGAGCAGTACTTC